The entry below gives a single T cell receptor (beta chain) sequence along with its context. This CDR3 has 17 residues. Trimming cost V 4 bases and J 1 base, with 16 bases left between them. Per the germline V gene, CDR1 is SNHLY and CDR2 is FYNNEI. The PCR made use of 60 Vbeta and 13 Jbeta primers. Repertoires were generated with immunoSEQ multiplex PCR, while TCRdb's copy carries only in-frame clones and drops some. The sample yields about 120,000 clones, under 85% seen once. This record comes from a study of cytomegalovirus exposure and HLA in healthy donors. The source material was PBMCs. The clonotype originates from a male donor in good health and CMV-seropositive. The rearrangement links TRBV2 to TRBJ2-2; D perhaps matches TRBD2 (5 bases). CDR3 region: CASSGPRVGVNTGELFF. The CDR3 nucleotides read TGTGCCAGCAGTGGCCCCCGGGTGGGAGTGAACACCGGGGAGCTGTTTTTT. Full variable domain (rest looked up from reference TRBV2 and TRBJ2-2): EPEVTQTPSHQVTQMGQEVILRCVPISNHLYFYWYRQILGQKVEFLVSFYNNEISEKSEIFDDQFSVERPDGSNFTLKIRSTKLEDSAMYFCASSGPRVGVNTGELFFGEGSRLTVL.